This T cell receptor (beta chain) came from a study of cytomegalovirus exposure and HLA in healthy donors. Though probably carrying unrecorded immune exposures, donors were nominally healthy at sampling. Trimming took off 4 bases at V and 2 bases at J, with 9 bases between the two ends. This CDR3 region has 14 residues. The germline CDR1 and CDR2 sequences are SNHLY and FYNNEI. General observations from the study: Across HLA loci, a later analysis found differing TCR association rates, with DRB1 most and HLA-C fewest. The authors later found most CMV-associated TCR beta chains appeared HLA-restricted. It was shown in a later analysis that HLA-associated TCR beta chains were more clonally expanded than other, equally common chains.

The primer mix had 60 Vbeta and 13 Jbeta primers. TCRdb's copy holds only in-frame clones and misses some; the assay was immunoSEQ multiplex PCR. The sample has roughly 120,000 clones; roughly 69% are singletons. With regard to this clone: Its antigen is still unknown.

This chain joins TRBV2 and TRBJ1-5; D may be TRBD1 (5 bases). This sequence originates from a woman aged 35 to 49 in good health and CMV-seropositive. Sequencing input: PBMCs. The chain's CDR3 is CASSARGGNQPQHF. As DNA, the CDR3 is TGTGCCAGCAGTGCTAGGGGTGGCAATCAGCCCCAGCATTTT.